These T cell receptor beta chains were read from a single sample in a study of blood T cell repertoires in COVID-19. The table came from immunoSEQ multiplex PCR; TCRdb's copy has only in-frame clones and leaves some out. The table records about 160,000 clones, about 88% of them present only once. Sequencing was done on a sample of peripheral blood. Receptors were obtained from a woman aged 50 to 60 with COVID-19, enrolled during active disease. Both conserved end residues are part of each CDR3. The D gene is left open where the match is weak. Where a row states a size, it is once, few, many or the class of an expanded clone; other rows omit it.

v_gene: TRBV5-1; abundance: -; j_gene: TRBJ1-1; d_gene: -; CDR3aa: CASSLVRRLGTEAFF; CDR3nt: TGCGCCAGCAGCTTGGTGAGGAGGTTGGGCACTGAAGCTTTCTTT
v_gene: TRBV7-7; abundance: -; j_gene: TRBJ2-3; d_gene: TRBD2; CDR3aa: CASSLGGGGTDTQYF; CDR3nt: TGTGCCAGCAGCTTGGGCGGGGGTGGCACAGATACGCAGTATTTT
v_gene: TRBV19; abundance: -; j_gene: TRBJ2-7; d_gene: -; CDR3aa: CASSTMGLSSEQYF; CDR3nt: TGTGCCAGTAGTACCATGGGGCTCTCCTCCGAGCAGTACTTC
v_gene: TRBV2; abundance: -; j_gene: TRBJ2-4; d_gene: -; CDR3aa: CASSEAFGAVAKNIQYF; CDR3nt: TGTGCCAGCAGTGAAGCCTTCGGTGCGGTAGCCAAAAACATTCAGTACTTC
v_gene: TRBV2; abundance: -; j_gene: TRBJ1-1; d_gene: -; CDR3aa: CASNKDGVAGNTEAFF; CDR3nt: TGTGCCAGCAATAAGGATGGGGTGGCGGGGAACACTGAAGCTTTCTTT
v_gene: TRBV7-9; abundance: -; j_gene: TRBJ2-7; d_gene: -; CDR3aa: CASSSREAAPGYEQYF; CDR3nt: TGTGCCAGCAGCTCAAGGGAGGCAGCACCCGGCTACGAGCAGTACTTC
v_gene: TRBV7-3; abundance: -; j_gene: TRBJ2-2; d_gene: TRBD2; CDR3aa: CASSPRAGGAGTGELFF; CDR3nt: TGTGCCAGCAGCCCAAGGGCGGGGGGCGCGGGCACCGGGGAGCTGTTTTTT
v_gene: TRBV27; abundance: -; j_gene: TRBJ1-1; d_gene: -; CDR3aa: CASSHAAVEGYTEAFF; CDR3nt: TGTGCCAGCAGCCACGCCGCAGTAGAGGGTTACACTGAAGCTTTCTTT
v_gene: TRBV9; abundance: -; j_gene: TRBJ1-3; d_gene: -; CDR3aa: CASSVDSSGNTIYF; CDR3nt: TGTGCCAGCAGCGTAGATAGCTCTGGAAACACCATATATTTT
v_gene: TRBV6-2/TRBV6-3; abundance: -; j_gene: TRBJ2-7; d_gene: -; CDR3aa: CASSYSISGMNEQYF; CDR3nt: TGTGCCAGCAGTTACTCGATAAGCGGAATGAACGAGCAGTACTTC
v_gene: TRBV2; abundance: -; j_gene: TRBJ2-3; d_gene: -; CDR3aa: CASSLGWDTQYF; CDR3nt: TGTGCCAGCAGTCTCGGGTGGGATACGCAGTATTTT
v_gene: TRBV7-2; abundance: -; j_gene: TRBJ2-3; d_gene: -; CDR3aa: CASSLNFWGRDTQYF; CDR3nt: TGTGCCAGCAGCTTAAATTTCTGGGGGCGTGATACGCAGTATTTT
v_gene: TRBV19; abundance: -; j_gene: TRBJ1-2; d_gene: -; CDR3aa: CASSIARVKAGYGYTF; CDR3nt: TGTGCCAGTAGTATAGCCCGAGTTAAAGCAGGCTATGGCTACACCTTC
v_gene: TRBV28; abundance: -; j_gene: TRBJ2-7; d_gene: -; CDR3aa: CASSLSRDEQYF; CDR3nt: TGTGCCAGCAGTTTATCGAGGGACGAGCAGTACTTC
v_gene: TRBV7-2; abundance: -; j_gene: TRBJ1-6; d_gene: -; CDR3aa: CASSPGTIFSPLHF; CDR3nt: TGTGCCAGCAGCCCCGGGACTATCTTTTCACCCCTCCACTTT
v_gene: TRBV12-5; abundance: -; j_gene: TRBJ2-5; d_gene: -; CDR3aa: CASTRVGETQYF; CDR3nt: TGTGCTAGCACTAGGGTGGGCGAGACCCAGTACTTC
v_gene: TRBV12-3/TRBV12-4; abundance: -; j_gene: TRBJ1-2; d_gene: -; CDR3aa: CASSIQGNGYTF; CDR3nt: TGTGCCAGCAGTATACAGGGTAACGGCTACACCTTC
v_gene: TRBV30; abundance: once; j_gene: TRBJ1-4; d_gene: -; CDR3aa: CAWSSRGDHNEKLFF; CDR3nt: TGTGCCTGGAGCTCGCGGGGGGACCATAATGAAAAACTGTTTTTT
v_gene: TRBV18; abundance: -; j_gene: TRBJ1-1; d_gene: -; CDR3aa: CASSSGVPTVHF; CDR3nt: TGTGCCAGCTCCTCAGGGGTCCCAACGGTGCACTTT
v_gene: TRBV11-3; abundance: -; j_gene: TRBJ2-1; d_gene: -; CDR3aa: CASSLSGVSNEQFF; CDR3nt: TGTGCCAGCAGCCTGTCAGGGGTCAGCAATGAGCAGTTCTTC
v_gene: TRBV7-9; abundance: -; j_gene: TRBJ2-2; d_gene: TRBD1; CDR3aa: CASRRQGADTGELFF; CDR3nt: TGTGCCAGCAGGAGACAGGGGGCTGATACCGGGGAGCTGTTTTTT
v_gene: TRBV4-1; abundance: -; j_gene: TRBJ2-1; d_gene: TRBD1; CDR3aa: CASSQDRDSYNEQFF; CDR3nt: TGCGCCAGCAGCCAAGACCGGGACAGCTACAATGAGCAGTTCTTC
v_gene: TRBV21-1; abundance: few; j_gene: TRBJ1-1; d_gene: -; CDR3aa: CASSKGGQNTEAFF; CDR3nt: TGTGCCAGCAGCAAAGGCGGACAGAACACTGAAGCTTTCTTT
v_gene: TRBV11-2; abundance: once; j_gene: TRBJ2-5; d_gene: TRBD2; CDR3aa: CASSHRLAGQETQYF; CDR3nt: TGTGCCAGCAGCCACCGACTAGCGGGGCAAGAGACCCAGTACTTC
v_gene: TRBV3-1/TRBV3-2; abundance: -; j_gene: TRBJ2-5; d_gene: TRBD1; CDR3aa: CASSLPGTGQETQYF; CDR3nt: TGTGCCAGCAGCCTCCCGGGGACAGGCCAAGAGACCCAGTACTTC
v_gene: TRBV24-1; abundance: -; j_gene: TRBJ1-2; d_gene: TRBD1; CDR3aa: CATNGQGADGYTF; CDR3nt: TGTGCCACCAACGGACAGGGGGCCGACGGCTACACCTTC
v_gene: TRBV18; abundance: -; j_gene: TRBJ1-3; d_gene: -; CDR3aa: CASSPTETGNTIYF; CDR3nt: TGTGCCAGCTCACCGACAGAAACTGGAAACACCATATATTTT
v_gene: TRBV27; abundance: -; j_gene: TRBJ2-4; d_gene: -; CDR3aa: CASSLSATVKNIQYF; CDR3nt: TGTGCCAGCAGTTTATCCGCGACAGTCAAAAACATTCAGTACTTC
v_gene: TRBV19; abundance: -; j_gene: TRBJ2-4; d_gene: TRBD2; CDR3aa: CASKTSGGAVNKNIQYF; CDR3nt: TGTGCCAGTAAAACTAGCGGGGGGGCCGTCAACAAAAACATTCAGTACTTC
v_gene: TRBV10-3; abundance: once; j_gene: TRBJ1-1; d_gene: TRBD1; CDR3aa: CAISDSRDRGKAFF; CDR3nt: TGTGCCATCAGTGACTCACGGGACAGGGGGAAAGCTTTCTTT
v_gene: TRBV3-1/TRBV3-2; abundance: -; j_gene: TRBJ2-1; d_gene: TRBD2; CDR3aa: CASSQELLAGAPRFYNEQFF; CDR3nt: TGTGCCAGCAGCCAAGAATTACTAGCGGGGGCTCCTCGATTTTACAATGAGCAGTTCTTC
v_gene: TRBV30; abundance: -; j_gene: TRBJ1-1; d_gene: TRBD1; CDR3aa: CAWSDRGGTEAFF; CDR3nt: TGTGCCTGGAGTGACAGGGGGGGCACTGAAGCTTTCTTT
v_gene: TRBV7-3; abundance: -; j_gene: TRBJ2-5; d_gene: -; CDR3aa: CASSGHQYF; CDR3nt: TGTGCCAGCAGCGGACATCAGTACTTC
v_gene: TRBV5-4; abundance: -; j_gene: TRBJ2-3; d_gene: -; CDR3aa: CASSLVITASTDTQYF; CDR3nt: TGTGCCAGCAGCTTGGTTATTACTGCTAGCACAGATACGCAGTATTTT
v_gene: TRBV6-5; abundance: -; j_gene: TRBJ2-3; d_gene: TRBD1; CDR3aa: CASSRTGGGGDTQYF; CDR3nt: TGTGCCAGCAGCCGGACAGGGGGCGGTGGAGATACGCAGTATTTT
v_gene: TRBV11-3; abundance: few; j_gene: TRBJ2-7; d_gene: -; CDR3aa: CASSLERGVLSSYEQYF; CDR3nt: TGTGCCAGCAGCTTAGAACGCGGCGTCTTAAGCTCCTACGAGCAGTACTTC
v_gene: TRBV5-4; abundance: -; j_gene: TRBJ2-1; d_gene: -; CDR3aa: CASAVRGDNEQFF; CDR3nt: TGTGCCAGCGCCGTCAGAGGTGACAATGAGCAGTTCTTC
v_gene: TRBV18; abundance: -; j_gene: TRBJ2-5; d_gene: -; CDR3aa: CASSGRREETQYF; CDR3nt: TGTGCCAGCTCAGGGCGACGAGAAGAGACCCAGTACTTC
v_gene: TRBV4-3; abundance: -; j_gene: TRBJ2-7; d_gene: TRBD2; CDR3aa: CASSQSSFAGVPYEQYF; CDR3nt: TGCGCCAGCAGCCAATCCTCTTTTGCGGGGGTACCCTACGAGCAGTACTTC
v_gene: TRBV11-3; abundance: -; j_gene: TRBJ2-5; d_gene: TRBD2; CDR3aa: CASSLGLAGLETQYF; CDR3nt: TGTGCCAGCAGCTTAGGACTAGCGGGGTTGGAGACCCAGTACTTC
v_gene: TRBV19; abundance: once; j_gene: TRBJ1-4; d_gene: -; CDR3aa: CASIGEKGEKLFF; CDR3nt: TGTGCCAGTATAGGGGAAAAGGGTGAAAAACTGTTTTTT
v_gene: TRBV6-4; abundance: few; j_gene: TRBJ1-6; d_gene: -; CDR3aa: CASSDSFRQGTISYNSPLHF; CDR3nt: TGTGCCAGCAGTGACTCGTTCCGGCAGGGGACCATCTCCTATAATTCACCCCTCCACTTT
v_gene: TRBV18; abundance: -; j_gene: TRBJ2-7; d_gene: TRBD1; CDR3aa: CASSPPNGQGAYEQYF; CDR3nt: TGTGCCAGCTCACCACCGAACGGACAGGGGGCCTACGAGCAGTACTTC
v_gene: TRBV5-5; abundance: -; j_gene: TRBJ1-6; d_gene: -; CDR3aa: CASSLKFADTPLHF; CDR3nt: TGTGCCAGCAGCTTGAAATTCGCGGATACACCCCTCCACTTT
v_gene: TRBV6-2/TRBV6-3; abundance: -; j_gene: TRBJ2-3; d_gene: -; CDR3aa: CASSYRFDGQSMEDTQYF; CDR3nt: TGTGCCAGCAGTTACCGTTTCGACGGACAGTCCATGGAAGATACGCAGTATTTT
v_gene: TRBV18; abundance: -; j_gene: TRBJ2-2; d_gene: TRBD1; CDR3aa: CASRSGTGGSGELFF; CDR3nt: TGTGCCAGCCGATCCGGGACAGGGGGTTCCGGGGAGCTGTTTTTT
v_gene: TRBV11-2; abundance: -; j_gene: TRBJ2-2; d_gene: TRBD2; CDR3aa: CASSPVPLAGAKGTGELFF; CDR3nt: TGTGCCAGCAGCCCGGTGCCGCTAGCGGGGGCCAAGGGGACCGGGGAGCTGTTTTTT
v_gene: TRBV7-9; abundance: -; j_gene: TRBJ1-3; d_gene: -; CDR3aa: CASSLAGPYSGNTIYF; CDR3nt: TGTGCCAGCAGCTTAGCGGGGCCATACTCTGGAAACACCATATATTTT
v_gene: TRBV10-1; abundance: -; j_gene: TRBJ2-7; d_gene: TRBD2; CDR3aa: CASSEGTSGNPYEQYF; CDR3nt: TGCGCCAGCAGTGAAGGGACTAGCGGGAATCCCTACGAGCAGTACTTC